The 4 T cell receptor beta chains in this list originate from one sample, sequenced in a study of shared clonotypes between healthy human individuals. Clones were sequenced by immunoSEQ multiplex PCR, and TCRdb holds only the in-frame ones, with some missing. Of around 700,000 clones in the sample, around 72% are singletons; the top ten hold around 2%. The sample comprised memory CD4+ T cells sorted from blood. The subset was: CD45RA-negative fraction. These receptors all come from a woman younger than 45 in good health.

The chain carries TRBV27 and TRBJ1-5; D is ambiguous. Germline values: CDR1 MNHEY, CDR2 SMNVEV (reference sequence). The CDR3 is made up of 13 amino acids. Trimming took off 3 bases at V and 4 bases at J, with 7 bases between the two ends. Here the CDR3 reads CASSFRGNQPQHF. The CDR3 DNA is TGTGCCAGCAGTTTTCGCGGAAATCAGCCCCAGCATTTT.

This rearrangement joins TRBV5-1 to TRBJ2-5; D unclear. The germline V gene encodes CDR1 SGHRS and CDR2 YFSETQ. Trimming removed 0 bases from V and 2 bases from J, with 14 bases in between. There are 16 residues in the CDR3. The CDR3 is CASSLGVRTDQETQYF. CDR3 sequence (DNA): TGCGCCAGCAGCTTGGGGGTGCGGACGGATCAAGAGACCCAGTACTTC.

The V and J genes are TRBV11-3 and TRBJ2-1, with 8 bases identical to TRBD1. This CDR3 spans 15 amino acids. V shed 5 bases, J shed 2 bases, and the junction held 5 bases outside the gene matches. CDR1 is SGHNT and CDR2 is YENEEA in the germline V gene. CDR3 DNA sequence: TGTGCCAGCAGCCCCGACAGGGGTCCCTACAATGAGCAGTTCTTC. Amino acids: CASSPDRGPYNEQFF.

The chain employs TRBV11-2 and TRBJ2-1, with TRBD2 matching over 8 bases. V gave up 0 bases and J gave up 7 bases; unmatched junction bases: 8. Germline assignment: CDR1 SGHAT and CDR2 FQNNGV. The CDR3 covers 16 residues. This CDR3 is CASSLEPGGVGNEQFF. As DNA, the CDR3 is TGTGCCAGCAGCTTAGAGCCGGGAGGGGTCGGGAATGAGCAGTTCTTC.